The following is a T cell receptor (beta chain) sequence with its context. Its antigen is unidentified. This CDR3 spans 13 amino acids. V lost 0 bases and J 2 bases, leaving 7 bases between the germline ends. In germline, CDR1 is DFQATT, CDR2 SNEGSKA (reference sequence). These data originate in a study of CD8+CD57+ T cells in acquired aplastic anemia. As for the study in general: Sorted CD4+ plus CD8+ cells gave DNA averaging about 3.2 ug. On average, healthy donors gave around 9.9 million reads for CD4+ cells. Study-wide findings and caveats: Statistical testing detected no significant gap in CD8+ Simpson's diversity between patients and controls. The study identified around 28 CD8+ CDR3 sequences shared by patients and controls.

Profiles of TCR beta VDJ and CDR3 were generated from a genomic DNA template. Using its own MiXCR run on the reads, TCRdb lists one record per CDR3 protein. Among some 68,000 distinct CDR3 sequences, 45% to 55% were seen once, and the ten largest hold 6.5% to 9.5%. The V gene is TRBV20-1, the J gene TRBJ1-2, with D unclear. This receptor was identified in a human donor in good health, serving as a control. Sequenced: sorted CD4+, CD8+, or CD8+CD57+ T cells (not recorded which) from PBMCs. The chain's CDR3 is CSARDPLNYGYTF. CDR3 DNA sequence: TGCAGTGCTAGAGATCCCCTAAACTATGGCTACACCTTC.